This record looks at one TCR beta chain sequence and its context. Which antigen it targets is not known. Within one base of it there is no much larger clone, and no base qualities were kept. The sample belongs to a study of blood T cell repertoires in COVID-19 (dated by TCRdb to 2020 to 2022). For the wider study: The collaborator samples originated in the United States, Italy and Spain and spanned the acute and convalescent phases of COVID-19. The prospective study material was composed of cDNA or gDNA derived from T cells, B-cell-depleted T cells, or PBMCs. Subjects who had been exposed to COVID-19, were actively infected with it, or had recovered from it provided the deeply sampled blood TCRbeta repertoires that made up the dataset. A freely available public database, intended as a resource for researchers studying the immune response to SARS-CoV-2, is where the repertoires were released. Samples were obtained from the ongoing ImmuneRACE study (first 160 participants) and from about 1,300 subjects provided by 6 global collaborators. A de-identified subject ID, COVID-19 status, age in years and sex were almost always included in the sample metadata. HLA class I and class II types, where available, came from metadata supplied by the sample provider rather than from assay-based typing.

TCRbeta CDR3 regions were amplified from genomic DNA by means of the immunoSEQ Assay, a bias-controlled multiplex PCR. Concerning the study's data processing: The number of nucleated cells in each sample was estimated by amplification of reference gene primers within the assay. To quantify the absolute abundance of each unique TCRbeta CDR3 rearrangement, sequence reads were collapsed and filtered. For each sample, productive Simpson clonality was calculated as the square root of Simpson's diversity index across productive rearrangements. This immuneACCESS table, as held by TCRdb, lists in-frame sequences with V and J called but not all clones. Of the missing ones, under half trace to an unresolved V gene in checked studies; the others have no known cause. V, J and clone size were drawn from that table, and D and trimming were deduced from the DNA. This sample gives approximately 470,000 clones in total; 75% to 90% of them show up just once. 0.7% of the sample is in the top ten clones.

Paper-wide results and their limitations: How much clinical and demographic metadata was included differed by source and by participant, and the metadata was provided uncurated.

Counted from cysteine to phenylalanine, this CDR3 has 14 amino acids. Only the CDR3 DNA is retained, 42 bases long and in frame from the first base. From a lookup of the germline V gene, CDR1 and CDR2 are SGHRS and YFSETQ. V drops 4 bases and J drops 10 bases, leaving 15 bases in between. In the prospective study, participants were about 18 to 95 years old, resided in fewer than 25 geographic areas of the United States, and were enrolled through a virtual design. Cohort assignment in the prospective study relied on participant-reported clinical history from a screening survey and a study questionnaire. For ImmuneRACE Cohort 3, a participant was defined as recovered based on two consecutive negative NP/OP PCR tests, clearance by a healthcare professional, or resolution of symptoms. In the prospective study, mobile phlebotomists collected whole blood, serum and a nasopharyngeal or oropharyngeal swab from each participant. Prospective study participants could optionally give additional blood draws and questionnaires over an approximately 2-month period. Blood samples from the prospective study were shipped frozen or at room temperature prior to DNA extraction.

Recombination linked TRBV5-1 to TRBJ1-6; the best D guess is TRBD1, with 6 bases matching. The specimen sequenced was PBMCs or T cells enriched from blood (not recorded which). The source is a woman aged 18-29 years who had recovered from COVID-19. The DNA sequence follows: TGCGCCAGCAGCCCAGGGGCAGGGCCATCACCCCTCCACTTT. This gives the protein CASSPGAGPSPLHF.